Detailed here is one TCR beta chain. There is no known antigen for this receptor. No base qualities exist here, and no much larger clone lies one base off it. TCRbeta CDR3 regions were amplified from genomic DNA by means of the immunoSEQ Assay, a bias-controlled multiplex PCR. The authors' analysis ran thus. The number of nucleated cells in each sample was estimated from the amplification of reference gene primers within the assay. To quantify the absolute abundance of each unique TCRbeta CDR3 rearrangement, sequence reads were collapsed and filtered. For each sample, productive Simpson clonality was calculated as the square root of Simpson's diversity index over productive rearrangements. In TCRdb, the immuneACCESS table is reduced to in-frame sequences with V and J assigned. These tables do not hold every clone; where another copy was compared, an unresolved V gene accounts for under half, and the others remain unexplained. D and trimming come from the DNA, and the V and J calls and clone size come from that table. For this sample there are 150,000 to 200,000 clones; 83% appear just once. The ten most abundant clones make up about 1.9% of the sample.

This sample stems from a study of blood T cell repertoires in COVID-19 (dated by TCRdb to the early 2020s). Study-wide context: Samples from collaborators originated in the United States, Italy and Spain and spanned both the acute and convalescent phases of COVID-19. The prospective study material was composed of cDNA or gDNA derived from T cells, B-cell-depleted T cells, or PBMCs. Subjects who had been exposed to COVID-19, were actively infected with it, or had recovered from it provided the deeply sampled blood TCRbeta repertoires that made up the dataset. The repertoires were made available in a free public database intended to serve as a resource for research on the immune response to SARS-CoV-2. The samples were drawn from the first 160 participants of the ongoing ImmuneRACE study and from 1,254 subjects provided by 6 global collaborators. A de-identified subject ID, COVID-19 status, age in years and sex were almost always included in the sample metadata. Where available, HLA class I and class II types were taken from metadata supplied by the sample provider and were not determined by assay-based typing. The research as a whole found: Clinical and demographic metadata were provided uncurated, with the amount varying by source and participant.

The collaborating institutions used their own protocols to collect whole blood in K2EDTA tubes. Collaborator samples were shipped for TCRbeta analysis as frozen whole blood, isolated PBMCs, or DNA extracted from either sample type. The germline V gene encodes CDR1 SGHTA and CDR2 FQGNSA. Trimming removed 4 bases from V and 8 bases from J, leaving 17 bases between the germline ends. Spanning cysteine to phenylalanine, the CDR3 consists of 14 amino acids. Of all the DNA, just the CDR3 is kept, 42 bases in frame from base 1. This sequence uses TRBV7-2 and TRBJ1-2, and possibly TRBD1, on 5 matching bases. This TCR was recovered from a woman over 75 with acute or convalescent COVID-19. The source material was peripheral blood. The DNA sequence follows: TGTGCCAGCAGCTCAGGGATCGGGCTGGGCGGCTACACCTTC. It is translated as CASSSGIGLGGYTF.